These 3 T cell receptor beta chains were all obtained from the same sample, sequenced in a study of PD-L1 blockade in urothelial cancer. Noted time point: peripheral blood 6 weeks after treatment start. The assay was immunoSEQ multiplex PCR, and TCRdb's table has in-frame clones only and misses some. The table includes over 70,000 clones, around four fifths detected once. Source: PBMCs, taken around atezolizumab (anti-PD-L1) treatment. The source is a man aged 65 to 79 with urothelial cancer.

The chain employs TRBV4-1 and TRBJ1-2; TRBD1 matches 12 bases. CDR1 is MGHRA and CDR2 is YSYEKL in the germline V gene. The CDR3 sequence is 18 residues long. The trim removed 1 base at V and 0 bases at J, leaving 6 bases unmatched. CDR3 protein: CASSQGRDRGLSNYGYTF. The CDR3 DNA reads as TGCGCCAGCAGCCAAGGTCGGGACAGGGGGCTGTCTAACTATGGCTACACCTTC.

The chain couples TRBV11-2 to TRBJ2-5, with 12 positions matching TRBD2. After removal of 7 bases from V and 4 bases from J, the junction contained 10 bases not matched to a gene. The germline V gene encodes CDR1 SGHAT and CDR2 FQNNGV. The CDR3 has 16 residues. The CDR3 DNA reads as TGTGCCAGCAACCAATTACTAGCGGGGGGCCCAGAGACCCAGTACTTC. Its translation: CASNQLLAGGPETQYF.

The CDR3 is CASSQAGGSTDTQYF. The CDR3 DNA reads as TGTGCCAGCAGCCAAGCGGGGGGGAGCACAGATACGCAGTATTTT. The chain recombines TRBV4-2 with TRBJ2-3; 8 positions match TRBD2. The length of the CDR3 is 15 residues. V shed 1 base, J shed 0 bases, and the junction held 0 bases outside the gene matches. CDR1 LGHNA and CDR2 YNFKEQ come from the germline V gene.